This TCR beta chain stems from a study of blood T cell repertoires in COVID-19. Whole-study context: Italy, Spain and the United States were the sources of the convalescent and acute COVID-19 samples. From T cells, B-cell-depleted T cells, or PBMCs came the material, which was cDNA or gDNA.

The CDR3 is 16 residues long. The germline V and J ends were trimmed by 5 bases and 0 bases, with 14 bases remaining between them. Germline loops: CDR1 SGHVS, CDR2 FQNEAQ. Methods used by the authors: It was from reference gene primer amplification that nucleated cell counts were estimated. Clones were read by immunoSEQ multiplex PCR, and TCRdb kept only the in-frame ones, dropping some. That table is the source of V, J and clone size, and D and trimming were worked out from the DNA. Of about 210,000 clones listed, roughly 90% were seen once; the top ten hold roughly 5%. V and J are TRBV7-8 and TRBJ1-5, with D maybe TRBD1 (5 bases). This TCR was recovered from a woman between 35 and 50 years old with acute or convalescent COVID-19. The specimen sequenced was peripheral blood. The CDR3 nucleotides read TGTGCCAGCAGCCAATCTGGGGCGTATAGCAATCAGCCCCAGCATTTT. Encoded protein: CASSQSGAYSNQPQHF.